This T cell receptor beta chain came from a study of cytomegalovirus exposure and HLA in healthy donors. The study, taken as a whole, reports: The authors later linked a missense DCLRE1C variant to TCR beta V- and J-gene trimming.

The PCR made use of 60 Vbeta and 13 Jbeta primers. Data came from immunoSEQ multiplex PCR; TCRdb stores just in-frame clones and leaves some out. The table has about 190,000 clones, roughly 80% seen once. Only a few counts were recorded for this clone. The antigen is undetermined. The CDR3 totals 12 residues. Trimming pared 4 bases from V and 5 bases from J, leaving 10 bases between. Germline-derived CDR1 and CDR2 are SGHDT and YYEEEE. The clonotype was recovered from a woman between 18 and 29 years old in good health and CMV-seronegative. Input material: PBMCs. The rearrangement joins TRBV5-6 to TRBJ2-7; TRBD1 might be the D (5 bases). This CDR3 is CASSPWGDEQYF. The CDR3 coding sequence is TGTGCCAGCAGCCCTTGGGGCGACGAGCAGTACTTC.